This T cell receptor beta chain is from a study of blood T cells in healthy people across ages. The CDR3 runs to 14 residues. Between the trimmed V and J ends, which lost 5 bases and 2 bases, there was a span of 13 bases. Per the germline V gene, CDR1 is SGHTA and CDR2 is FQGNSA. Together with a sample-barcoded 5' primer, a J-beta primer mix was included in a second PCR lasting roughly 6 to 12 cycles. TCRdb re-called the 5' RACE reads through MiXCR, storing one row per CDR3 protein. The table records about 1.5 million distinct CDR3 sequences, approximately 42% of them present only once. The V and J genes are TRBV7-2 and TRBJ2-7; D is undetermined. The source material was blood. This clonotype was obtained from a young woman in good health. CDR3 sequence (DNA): TGTGCCAGCAGCCCCGAACAGTGGGCCTACGAGCAGTACTTC. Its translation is CASSPEQWAYEQYF.